One sample yielded the 8 T cell receptor beta chains listed below, sequenced in a study of T cell repertoires in cytomegalovirus infection. No antigen is known for these receptors. One entry per CDR3 protein, called by TCRdb with MiXCR from the reads. The sample yields roughly 920,000 distinct CDR3 sequences, around 32% seen once. Sequencing used cultured CD8+ T cells from PBMCs, obtained from culture after CMV antigen stimulation. These receptors were taken from a human donor in good health (CMV status not recorded). Some clones in this sample may be carry-over from other donors' samples.

The rearrangement uses TRBV7-6 and TRBJ2-5; D is unresolved. The V end lost 1 base, the J end lost 0 bases, and 12 bases lay between the germline ends. CDR3 length equals 16 residues. Germline assignment: CDR1 SGHVS and CDR2 FNYEAQ. The chain's CDR3 is CASSLEPETHQETQYF. Here the CDR3 DNA reads TGTGCCAGCAGCTTAGAGCCAGAGACACACCAAGAGACCCAGTACTTC.

This clonotype was found a few times. The chain is built from TRBV6-2 or TRBV6-3 and TRBJ2-2, with D possibly called TRBD1 or TRBD2 (5 bases each). V shed 2 bases and J shed 0 bases, with 10 bases lying between them. The CDR3 has 16 amino acids. Germline V CDR1 and CDR2: MNHEY, SVGEGT. The CDR3 coding sequence is TGTGCCAGCAGTTACATCCAGGGAGCGAACACCGGGGAGCTGTTTTTT. It translates to CASSYIQGANTGELFF.

The chain carries TRBV25-1 and TRBJ1-1; D might be TRBD1 (6 bases). Trimming removed 4 bases at V and 4 bases at J, with 13 bases between. There are 14 residues in the CDR3. The germline gives CDR1 MGHDK, CDR2 SYGVNS. The CDR3: CASSAHRVGTEAFF. DNA of the CDR3: TGTGCCAGCAGTGCGCACAGGGTAGGCACTGAAGCTTTCTTT.

This clonotype was found a few times. CDR3 nucleotide sequence: TGTGCCAGCAGCCCCCGGGACCGACAGAGAAATGAGCAGTTCTTC. Protein product: CASSPRDRQRNEQFF. This chain connects TRBV7-9 to TRBJ2-1; D could derive from TRBD1 or TRBD2 (5 bases each). From germline, CDR1 is SEHNR and CDR2 FQNEAQ (reference sequence). CDR3 length equals 15 residues. Trimming left V 5 bases short and J 7 bases short, with 18 bases between. The full variable domain, in which reference TRBV7-9 and TRBJ2-1 provide the parts outside the CDR3, is DTGVSQNPRHKITKRGQNVTFRCDPISEHNRLYWYRQTLGQGPEFLTYFQNEAQLEKSRLLSDRFSAERPKGSFSTLEIQRTEQGDSAMYLCASSPRDRQRNEQFFGPGTRLTVL.

This clonotype was recorded at least ten times. This chain connects TRBV7-6 to TRBJ2-3; TRBD1 or TRBD2 may be the D gene (6 bases each). CDR3 length equals 17 residues. V lost 5 bases, J lost 2 bases, and 20 bases lay in between. CDR1 is SGHVS, CDR2 FNYEAQ, per germline. The CDR3 sequence is CASSPFVGGATTDTQYF. CDR3 bases: TGTGCCAGCAGCCCATTCGTCGGGGGCGCAACCACAGATACGCAGTATTTT.

The V and J genes are TRBV6-6 and TRBJ2-2; perhaps TRBD2 as D (6 bases). Trimming left V 6 bases short and J 3 bases short, with 20 bases between. Germline V lookup: CDR1 MNHNY, CDR2 SVGAGI (reference sequence). CDR3 length: 17 residues. The CDR3 is CASSSHFGLKDTGELFF. CDR3 in DNA: TGTGCCAGCAGCAGCCACTTTGGACTAAAGGACACCGGGGAGCTGTTTTTT.

The chain is built from TRBV27 and TRBJ2-1, with D perhaps given as TRBD1 or TRBD2 (5 bases each). Germline V gene lookup returns CDR1 MNHEY and CDR2 SMNVEV (reference sequence). CDR3 size: 16 residues. Trimming removed 6 bases at V and 2 bases at J, with 17 bases between. The CDR3, as DNA: TGTGCCAGCAGCTCACCGGGGCTAGGAACCTACAATGAGCAGTTCTTC. Translation gives CASSSPGLGTYNEQFF.

This clonotype was observed at least ten times. V usage is TRBV5-5 and J usage is TRBJ1-6; TRBD1 agrees at 7 bases. Per the germline V gene, CDR1 is SGHKS and CDR2 is YYEKEE (reference sequence). This CDR3 comprises 17 residues. V gave up 0 bases and J gave up 0 bases; unmatched junction bases: 3. In nucleotides, the CDR3 is TGTGCCAGCAGCTTGGCGACAGGGAGCTCCTATAATTCACCCCTCCACTTT. Translated: CASSLATGSSYNSPLHF.